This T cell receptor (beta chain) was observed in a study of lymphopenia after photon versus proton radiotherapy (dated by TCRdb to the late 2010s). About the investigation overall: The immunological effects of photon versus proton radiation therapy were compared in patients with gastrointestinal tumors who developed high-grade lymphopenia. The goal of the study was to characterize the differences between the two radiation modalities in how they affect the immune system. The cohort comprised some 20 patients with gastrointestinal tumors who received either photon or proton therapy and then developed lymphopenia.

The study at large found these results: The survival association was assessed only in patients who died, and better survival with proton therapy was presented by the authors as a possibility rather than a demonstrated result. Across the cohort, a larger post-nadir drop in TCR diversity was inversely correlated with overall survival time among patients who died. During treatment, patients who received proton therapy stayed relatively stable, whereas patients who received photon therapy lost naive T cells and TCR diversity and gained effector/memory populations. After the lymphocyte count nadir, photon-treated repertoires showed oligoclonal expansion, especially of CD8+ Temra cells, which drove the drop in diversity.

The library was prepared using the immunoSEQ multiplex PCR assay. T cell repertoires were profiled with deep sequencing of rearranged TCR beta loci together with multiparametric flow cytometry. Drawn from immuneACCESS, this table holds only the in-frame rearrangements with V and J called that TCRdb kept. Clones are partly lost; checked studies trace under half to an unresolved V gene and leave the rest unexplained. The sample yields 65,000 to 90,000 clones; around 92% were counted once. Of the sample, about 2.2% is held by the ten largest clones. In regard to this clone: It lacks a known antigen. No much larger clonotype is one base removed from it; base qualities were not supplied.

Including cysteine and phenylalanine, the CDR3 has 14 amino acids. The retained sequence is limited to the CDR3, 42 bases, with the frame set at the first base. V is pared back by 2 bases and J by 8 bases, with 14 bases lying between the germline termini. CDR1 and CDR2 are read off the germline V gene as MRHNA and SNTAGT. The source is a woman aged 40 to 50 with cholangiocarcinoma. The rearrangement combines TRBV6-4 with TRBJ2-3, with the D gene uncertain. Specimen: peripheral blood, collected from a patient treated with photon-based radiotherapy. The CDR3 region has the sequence CASSDLAGRGTQYF. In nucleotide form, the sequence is TGTGCCAGCAGTGACCTGGCAGGTCGAGGTACGCAGTATTTT.